These T cell receptor beta chains were read from a single sample in a study of T cells in localized non-small cell lung cancer. Some clones are missing from TCRdb's copy, which holds only in-frame ones; the method was immunoSEQ multiplex PCR. The sample contains some 39,000 clones, roughly 77% of which appear only once. Sequences were derived from PBMCs, sampled before any cancer treatment. The source of these receptors is a woman aged 35 to 70 with stage II squamous cell lung carcinoma. Both conserved end residues are part of each CDR3. The order of the fields is D gene, clone size, J gene, V gene, CDR3 protein, CDR3 DNA. A D gene is named only where the DNA matches it firmly. The size field is filled for only some rows; it gives once, few, many or a size class.

d_gene: TRBD2; abundance: -; j_gene: TRBJ2-3; v_gene: TRBV6-5; CDR3aa: CASSYSGLAGTDTQYF; CDR3nt: TGTGCCAGCAGTTACTCCGGACTAGCCGGCACAGATACGCAGTATTTT
d_gene: TRBD1; abundance: -; j_gene: TRBJ1-6; v_gene: TRBV5-1; CDR3aa: CASSPGTGHSPLHF; CDR3nt: TGCGCCAGCAGCCCGGGGACAGGGCATTCACCCCTCCACTTT
d_gene: -; abundance: -; j_gene: TRBJ2-1; v_gene: TRBV11-1; CDR3aa: CASSFLATPGPVKFF; CDR3nt: TGTGCCAGCAGCTTCCTTGCAACCCCGGGACCAGTTAAGTTCTTC
d_gene: -; abundance: -; j_gene: TRBJ2-5; v_gene: TRBV7-2; CDR3aa: CASSLVYSGGEETQYF; CDR3nt: TGTGCCAGCAGCTTAGTCTACTCCGGCGGGGAAGAGACCCAGTACTTC
d_gene: -; abundance: few; j_gene: TRBJ2-2; v_gene: TRBV28; CDR3aa: CASTMWGTANTGELFF; CDR3nt: TGTGCCAGCACAATGTGGGGCACCGCGAACACCGGGGAGCTGTTTTTT
d_gene: -; abundance: -; j_gene: TRBJ2-3; v_gene: TRBV19; CDR3aa: CASSIVAGRTDTQYF; CDR3nt: TGTGCCAGTAGTATAGTGGCAGGGCGCACAGATACGCAGTATTTT
d_gene: TRBD2; abundance: -; j_gene: TRBJ2-1; v_gene: TRBV7-9; CDR3aa: CASSTPGGTYNEQFF; CDR3nt: TGTGCCAGCAGCACTCCCGGGGGGACCTACAATGAGCAGTTCTTC
d_gene: -; abundance: -; j_gene: TRBJ2-1; v_gene: TRBV12-5; CDR3aa: CASVDGRFNYNEQFF; CDR3nt: TGTGCTAGTGTTGACGGACGGTTCAACTACAATGAGCAGTTCTTC
d_gene: TRBD1; abundance: -; j_gene: TRBJ1-2; v_gene: TRBV12-5; CDR3aa: CASGLVLTGGAIGGYTF; CDR3nt: TGTGCTAGTGGTTTGGTACTCACAGGGGGCGCGATAGGTGGCTACACCTTC
d_gene: -; abundance: -; j_gene: TRBJ2-3; v_gene: TRBV5-1; CDR3aa: CASSLVPTSTDTQYF; CDR3nt: TGCGCCAGCAGCTTGGTCCCGACTAGCACAGATACGCAGTATTTT
d_gene: TRBD1; abundance: few; j_gene: TRBJ1-2; v_gene: TRBV6-6; CDR3aa: CASSPEGGLGYTF; CDR3nt: TGTGCCAGCAGTCCAGAAGGGGGCCTTGGCTACACCTTC
d_gene: -; abundance: -; j_gene: TRBJ1-4; v_gene: TRBV18; CDR3aa: CASSPESSGFNEKLFF; CDR3nt: TGTGCCAGCTCCCCGGAAAGTTCCGGGTTTAATGAAAAACTGTTTTTT
d_gene: -; abundance: -; j_gene: TRBJ1-3; v_gene: TRBV7-8; CDR3aa: CASSLGQPASGNTIYF; CDR3nt: TGTGCCAGCAGCTTAGGGCAGCCGGCCTCTGGAAACACCATATATTTT
d_gene: -; abundance: -; j_gene: TRBJ2-5; v_gene: TRBV19; CDR3aa: CASSIGWAAETQYF; CDR3nt: TGTGCCAGTAGTATCGGATGGGCCGCGGAGACCCAGTACTTC
d_gene: -; abundance: -; j_gene: TRBJ1-5; v_gene: TRBV19; CDR3aa: CASSIDQGWDQPQHF; CDR3nt: TGTGCCAGTAGTATAGACCAGGGGTGGGATCAGCCCCAGCATTTT
d_gene: -; abundance: -; j_gene: TRBJ1-6; v_gene: TRBV7-2; CDR3aa: CASSLGRDSPLHF; CDR3nt: TGTGCCAGCAGCTTGGGGAGGGACTCACCCCTCCACTTT
d_gene: TRBD2; abundance: once; j_gene: TRBJ2-1; v_gene: TRBV11-3; CDR3aa: CASSLDALAGGPYNEQFF; CDR3nt: TGTGCCAGCAGCTTAGATGCCCTAGCGGGAGGGCCGTACAATGAGCAGTTCTTC
d_gene: TRBD1; abundance: -; j_gene: TRBJ2-6; v_gene: TRBV29-1; CDR3aa: CSVEDQPTGDSSGANVLTF; CDR3nt: TGCAGCGTTGAAGATCAACCGACAGGGGACAGCTCTGGGGCCAACGTCCTGACTTTC
d_gene: -; abundance: few; j_gene: TRBJ1-1; v_gene: TRBV7-9; CDR3aa: CASSGDQTEAFF; CDR3nt: TGTGCCAGCAGCGGAGATCAGACTGAAGCTTTCTTT
d_gene: TRBD1; abundance: few; j_gene: TRBJ1-2; v_gene: TRBV4-3; CDR3aa: CASSQDRGTGGYTF; CDR3nt: TGCGCCAGCAGCCAAGATAGGGGGACAGGGGGCTACACCTTC
d_gene: -; abundance: -; j_gene: TRBJ1-2; v_gene: TRBV9; CDR3aa: CASSQYTPGYGYTF; CDR3nt: TGTGCCAGCAGCCAATATACGCCAGGGTATGGCTACACCTTC
d_gene: -; abundance: -; j_gene: TRBJ1-5; v_gene: TRBV19; CDR3aa: CASSIDMANQPQHF; CDR3nt: TGTGCCAGTAGTATAGATATGGCCAATCAGCCCCAGCATTTT
d_gene: -; abundance: -; j_gene: TRBJ2-3; v_gene: TRBV19; CDR3aa: CASKWGTSTDTQYF; CDR3nt: TGTGCCAGTAAATGGGGGACTAGCACAGATACGCAGTATTTT
d_gene: TRBD1; abundance: -; j_gene: TRBJ2-3; v_gene: TRBV7-9; CDR3aa: CASSSPPTGRALDTQYF; CDR3nt: TGTGCCAGCAGCTCCCCCCCGACAGGGCGTGCTCTAGATACGCAGTATTTT
d_gene: -; abundance: few; j_gene: TRBJ1-2; v_gene: TRBV4-2; CDR3aa: CASSQDAGYTNYGYTF; CDR3nt: TGTGCCAGCAGCCAAGACGCAGGCTACACTAACTATGGCTACACCTTC
d_gene: -; abundance: -; j_gene: TRBJ2-7; v_gene: TRBV6-5; CDR3aa: CASSPTGTPSYEQYF; CDR3nt: TGTGCCAGCAGCCCCACGGGGACCCCATCCTACGAGCAGTACTTC
d_gene: -; abundance: -; j_gene: TRBJ2-6; v_gene: TRBV6-1; CDR3aa: CASSELMASSGANVLTF; CDR3nt: TGTGCCAGCAGTGAGTTGATGGCGAGCTCTGGGGCCAACGTCCTGACTTTC
d_gene: -; abundance: -; j_gene: TRBJ2-3; v_gene: TRBV6-1; CDR3aa: CASSEARGRERGTDTQYF; CDR3nt: TGTGCCAGCAGTGAAGCGCGGGGGCGGGAAAGGGGCACAGATACGCAGTATTTT
d_gene: TRBD1; abundance: -; j_gene: TRBJ1-2; v_gene: TRBV28; CDR3aa: CASSWDRRYGYTF; CDR3nt: TGTGCCAGCAGTTGGGACAGGAGGTATGGCTACACCTTC
d_gene: -; abundance: once; j_gene: TRBJ1-6; v_gene: TRBV28; CDR3aa: CASSSAEGLDNSPLHF; CDR3nt: TGTGCCAGCAGTTCAGCAGAGGGGTTGGATAATTCACCCCTCCACTTT
d_gene: -; abundance: -; j_gene: TRBJ1-4; v_gene: TRBV7-9; CDR3aa: CASSLPGATNEKLFF; CDR3nt: TGTGCCAGCAGCTTACCGGGGGCGACTAATGAAAAACTGTTTTTT
d_gene: -; abundance: -; j_gene: TRBJ1-5; v_gene: TRBV18; CDR3aa: CASSPRGGYSNQPQHF; CDR3nt: TGTGCCAGCTCACCCCGGGGGGGATATAGCAATCAGCCCCAGCATTTT
d_gene: -; abundance: -; j_gene: TRBJ1-1; v_gene: TRBV19; CDR3aa: CASRRPTQGNTEAFF; CDR3nt: TGTGCCAGTAGGCGGCCGACACAGGGGAACACTGAAGCTTTCTTT